The rows below give T cell receptor beta chains drawn from one sample of a study of shared clonotypes between healthy human individuals. TCRdb's table, derived via immunoSEQ multiplex PCR, lists solely in-frame clones and lacks some. Of fewer than 3 million clones in the sample, approximately 90% were seen once. The sample consisted of naive CD4+ T cells from PBMCs. These receptors all come from a man aged 18-30 years in good health. Some clones in this sample may be carry-over from other donors' samples. The CDR3 runs from the conserved cysteine through the conserved F or W. D genes are given only for firm matches. The size of a clone is reported for some rows only, either as once, few or many, or as a class for expanded clones.

len: 17; v_gene: TRBV9; abundance: .; d_gene: TRBD2; j_gene: TRBJ2-5; CDR3aa: CASSVGAKREGRETQYF; CDR3nt: TGTGCCAGCAGCGTAGGAGCGAAGCGGGAGGGCCGGGAGACCCAGTACTTC
len: 15; v_gene: TRBV7-2; abundance: .; d_gene: .; j_gene: TRBJ2-2; CDR3aa: CASSSRTGNTGELFF; CDR3nt: TGTGCCAGCAGCTCCCGGACGGGGAACACCGGGGAGCTGTTTTTT
len: 14; v_gene: TRBV9; abundance: .; d_gene: .; j_gene: TRBJ2-1; CDR3aa: CASSVIAGGYEQFF; CDR3nt: TGTGCCAGCAGCGTGATAGCTGGAGGGTATGAGCAGTTCTTC
len: 14; v_gene: TRBV6-1; abundance: .; d_gene: TRBD2; j_gene: TRBJ2-7; CDR3aa: CASRSGRGDYEQYF; CDR3nt: TGTGCCAGCAGGAGCGGGAGGGGGGACTACGAGCAGTACTTC
len: 14; v_gene: TRBV29-1; abundance: .; d_gene: .; j_gene: TRBJ1-2; CDR3aa: CSVATRDRYYGYTF; CDR3nt: TGCAGCGTGGCAACCAGGGACCGCTACTATGGCTACACCTTC
len: 12; v_gene: TRBV28; abundance: once; d_gene: .; j_gene: TRBJ1-2; CDR3aa: CASSTSYYGYTF; CDR3nt: TGTGCCAGCAGTACCTCCTACTATGGCTACACCTTC
len: 14; v_gene: TRBV7-2; abundance: once; d_gene: .; j_gene: TRBJ2-5; CDR3aa: CASSSVGPQETQYF; CDR3nt: TGTGCCAGCAGCTCGGTGGGGCCCCAAGAGACCCAGTACTTC
len: 16; v_gene: TRBV27; abundance: .; d_gene: TRBD1; j_gene: TRBJ2-1; CDR3aa: CASSLFNRGSDNEQFF; CDR3nt: TGTGCCAGCAGCCTCTTTAACAGGGGTTCAGACAATGAGCAGTTCTTC
len: 14; v_gene: TRBV6-6; abundance: once; d_gene: .; j_gene: TRBJ2-1; CDR3aa: CATHGKSTPGEQFF; CDR3nt: TGTGCCACCCACGGGAAATCGACCCCGGGGGAGCAGTTCTTC
len: 14; v_gene: TRBV30; abundance: .; d_gene: .; j_gene: TRBJ2-3; CDR3aa: CAWTITTITDTQYF; CDR3nt: TGTGCCTGGACTATTACGACTATCACAGATACGCAGTATTTT
len: 16; v_gene: TRBV4-2; abundance: once; d_gene: .; j_gene: TRBJ1-2; CDR3aa: CASSQRLAGENYGYTF; CDR3nt: TGTGCCAGCAGCCAACGTCTCGCAGGAGAAAACTATGGCTACACCTTC
len: 13; v_gene: TRBV29-1; abundance: .; d_gene: TRBD2; j_gene: TRBJ2-7; CDR3aa: CSAADSGDREQYF; CDR3nt: TGCAGCGCCGCTGACAGCGGGGACCGAGAGCAGTACTTC
len: 15; v_gene: TRBV19; abundance: .; d_gene: .; j_gene: TRBJ1-2; CDR3aa: CASTKFSGVNYGYTF; CDR3nt: TGTGCCAGTACCAAATTTTCGGGGGTCAACTATGGCTACACCTTC
len: 14; v_gene: TRBV7-3; abundance: once; d_gene: .; j_gene: TRBJ2-1; CDR3aa: CASSLSTGLNEQFF; CDR3nt: TGTGCCAGCAGCTTATCTACAGGTCTGAATGAGCAGTTCTTC
len: 15; v_gene: TRBV18; abundance: .; d_gene: TRBD1; j_gene: TRBJ1-2; CDR3aa: CASSPGQGWSYGYTF; CDR3nt: TGTGCCAGCTCACCCGGACAGGGTTGGAGCTATGGCTACACCTTC
len: 15; v_gene: TRBV28; abundance: .; d_gene: .; j_gene: TRBJ1-2; CDR3aa: CASSLYTGTEGGYTF; CDR3nt: TGTGCCAGCAGTTTATATACCGGGACGGAGGGTGGCTACACCTTC
len: 15; v_gene: TRBV6-5; abundance: .; d_gene: .; j_gene: TRBJ1-1; CDR3aa: CASSYSVRRNTEAFF; CDR3nt: TGTGCCAGCAGTTACTCCGTGAGAAGGAACACTGAAGCTTTCTTT
len: 13; v_gene: TRBV2; abundance: .; d_gene: .; j_gene: TRBJ2-2; CDR3aa: CAGRVTRTGELFF; CDR3nt: TGTGCCGGCCGGGTCACCCGGACCGGGGAGCTGTTTTTT
len: 15; v_gene: TRBV19; abundance: .; d_gene: TRBD2; j_gene: TRBJ2-3; CDR3aa: CASSTAGDNTDTQYF; CDR3nt: TGTGCCAGTAGTACAGCGGGAGACAACACAGATACGCAGTATTTT
len: 13; v_gene: TRBV29-1; abundance: .; d_gene: TRBD1; j_gene: TRBJ2-7; CDR3aa: CSGGDRAASEQYF; CDR3nt: TGCAGCGGGGGGGACAGGGCGGCTTCCGAGCAGTACTTC
len: 16; v_gene: TRBV9; abundance: .; d_gene: TRBD1; j_gene: TRBJ2-5; CDR3aa: CASSVESTGVQETQYF; CDR3nt: TGTGCCAGCAGCGTAGAGTCGACAGGGGTTCAAGAGACCCAGTACTTC
len: 14; v_gene: TRBV19; abundance: .; d_gene: .; j_gene: TRBJ1-5; CDR3aa: CASRQGLDNQPQHF; CDR3nt: TGTGCCAGTAGACAGGGTCTGGACAATCAGCCCCAGCATTTT
len: 15; v_gene: TRBV19; abundance: .; d_gene: TRBD1; j_gene: TRBJ1-1; CDR3aa: CASRDSGGTGSEAFF; CDR3nt: TGTGCCAGTAGGGATAGTGGAGGGACAGGGTCTGAAGCTTTCTTT
len: 16; v_gene: TRBV18; abundance: .; d_gene: TRBD2; j_gene: TRBJ2-7; CDR3aa: CASSPPISGRPYEQYF; CDR3nt: TGTGCCAGCTCACCACCGATTAGCGGGAGGCCGTACGAGCAGTACTTC
len: 14; v_gene: TRBV27; abundance: .; d_gene: TRBD1; j_gene: TRBJ2-5; CDR3aa: CASSLKQGVGTQYF; CDR3nt: TGTGCCAGCAGTTTAAAACAGGGGGTGGGGACCCAGTACTTC
len: 17; v_gene: TRBV11-1; abundance: .; d_gene: .; j_gene: TRBJ2-5; CDR3aa: CASSLARGTGYQETQYF; CDR3nt: TGTGCCAGCAGCTTAGCGCGGGGGACAGGTTACCAAGAGACCCAGTACTTC
len: 16; v_gene: TRBV11-2; abundance: .; d_gene: .; j_gene: TRBJ2-7; CDR3aa: CASSLVLRLSTYEQYF; CDR3nt: TGTGCCAGCAGCTTAGTCCTTAGACTCTCCACCTACGAGCAGTACTTC